The text below deals with one T cell receptor beta chain. Produced via immunoSEQ multiplex PCR; TCRdb's table is partial and in-frame only. The sample shows 200,000 or so clones, 70% to 85% of them seen only once. The data were taken from a study of blood T cell repertoires in COVID-19. The CDR3 loop spans 15 amino acids. Trimming pared 0 bases from V and 4 bases from J, leaving 12 bases between. In germline, CDR1 is SGHAT, CDR2 FQNNGV. This sequence originates from a human donor with acute or convalescent COVID-19. The donor label of this sample is uncertain. V gene TRBV11-2 combines with J gene TRBJ1-1; tentative D call: TRBD1 (5 bases). Sequenced: peripheral blood. CDR3: CASSLEVGRGTEAFF. For the CDR3, the DNA is TGTGCCAGCAGCTTAGAGGTGGGGCGGGGCACTGAAGCTTTCTTT.